A single T cell receptor (beta chain) is shown here with its context. Its antigen is not identified. CD4 enrichment then naive enrichment separated naive from memory CD4+ cells. Naive and memory CD4+ T cells were cultured with CEF, then survey-sequenced. Generated by immunoSEQ multiplex PCR, the TCRdb table keeps only in-frame clones and is missing some. In the table there are around 40,000 clones, approximately 87% of which are singletons. The CDR3 covers 18 residues. CDR1 is SGHTA, CDR2 FQGTGA, per germline. J was trimmed by 0 bases and V by 4 bases; bases with no gene match: 5. The data stem from a study of CD4 T cells in relation to SARS-CoV-2 and coronaviruses. At the level of the study: PBMCs were cultured with antigen for less than twelve days before TCR beta sequencing.

General study points: No crossreactivity against non-spike viral proteins was tested here.

Material for sequencing was naive CD4+ T cells from PBMCs, cultured in vitro. The subset here: naive CD4+ T cells isolated by negative enrichment. The rearrangement joins TRBV7-3 to TRBJ2-1; 14 nucleotides agree with TRBD2. The receptor comes from an adult with COVID-19. Written as DNA, the CDR3 is TGTGCCAGCAGCTCTCGGACTAGCGGGAGGAGCTCCTACAATGAGCAGTTCTTC. Its translation: CASSSRTSGRSSYNEQFF.